This entry features one TCR beta chain sequence. Sequencing was performed with immunoSEQ multiplex PCR; in TCRdb, only in-frame clones are kept and a portion is missing. The sample has approximately 210,000 clones; about 90% are singletons. The sample is drawn from a study of control samples from healthy donors and cancer patients. Trimming removed 1 base from V and 3 bases from J, with 13 bases in between. In germline, CDR1 is MNHNS, CDR2 SASEGT. The CDR3 covers 15 residues. Sequencing was performed on blood. This chain links TRBV6-1 with TRBJ2-7, with D perhaps given as TRBD1 or TRBD2 (5 bases each). The receptor was isolated from a man aged 25-45 years in good health. The CDR3 DNA sequence: TGTGCCAGCAGTGAAGGCAGGTTTGGGGGCTACGAGCAGTACTTC. Translating it yields CASSEGRFGGYEQYF.